This note documents a single T cell receptor beta chain sequence. What it binds is not known. The source of the sample is a study of T cell repertoires in cytomegalovirus infection. Whole-study findings and limits: Cumulative public TCR beta family frequency identified carriers of CMV plus the relevant HLA. It was HLA-C-restricted CMV-specific TCR beta clonotypes that dominated the response ex vivo.

TCRdb re-derived calls from the reads in MiXCR, one entry per CDR3 protein. The data hold a few hundred thousand distinct CDR3 sequences, with 17% observed a single time. Germline V gives CDR1 LNHDA, CDR2 SQIVND (reference sequence). The CDR3 loop spans 13 amino acids. The V gene lost 6 bases and the J gene lost 0 bases, with 8 bases spanning the gap. This chain connects TRBV19 to TRBJ1-2; no firm D call. Sequences were obtained from CD8+ T cells from PBMCs. The receptor was isolated from a human donor in good health (CMV status not recorded). Some clones in this sample may be carry-over from other donors' samples. In DNA form, the CDR3 reads TGTGCCAGTAGGGACGGTTCTAACTATGGCTACACCTTC. Its translation is CASRDGSNYGYTF.